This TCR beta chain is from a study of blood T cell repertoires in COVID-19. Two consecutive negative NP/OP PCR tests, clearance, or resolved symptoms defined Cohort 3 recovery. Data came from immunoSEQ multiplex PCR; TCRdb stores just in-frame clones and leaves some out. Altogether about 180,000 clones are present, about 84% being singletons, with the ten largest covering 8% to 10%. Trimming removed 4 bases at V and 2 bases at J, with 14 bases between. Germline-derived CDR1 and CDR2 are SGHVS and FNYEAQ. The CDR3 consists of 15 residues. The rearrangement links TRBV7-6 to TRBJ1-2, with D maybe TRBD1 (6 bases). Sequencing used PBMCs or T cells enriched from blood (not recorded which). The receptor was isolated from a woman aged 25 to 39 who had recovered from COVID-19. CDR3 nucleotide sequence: TGTGCCAGCAGCTACATACAGGGAGCCAACTATGGCTACACCTTC. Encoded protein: CASSYIQGANYGYTF.